This T cell receptor (beta chain) was profiled in a study of T cell responses to AZD1222 COVID-19 vaccine. Sequenced by immunoSEQ multiplex PCR; TCRdb stores in-frame clones only, minus some. Among approximately 110,000 clones listed, roughly 86% were seen once. The clonotype comes from an adult in good health. The specimen comprised peripheral blood, sampled on day 0 of AZD1222 vaccination.

The CDR3 DNA reads TGTGCCAGCAGTACCCAGGGTGGATTCGAAAAACTGTTTTTT. Its protein product is CASSTQGGFEKLFF. V is TRBV6-5 and J is TRBJ1-4; possibly TRBD1 for D (5 bases). There are 14 residues in the CDR3. Per the germline V gene, CDR1 is MNHEY and CDR2 is SVGAGI. Trimming shortened V by 5 bases and J by 8 bases, and 15 bases separated the two germline ends.